The 22 T cell receptor beta chains in this list originate from one sample, sequenced in a study of blood T cells in healthy people across ages. The second PCR ran about 6 to 11 cycles with a sample-barcoded 5' primer and J-beta primers. TCRdb processed the 5' RACE reads anew with MiXCR; each CDR3 protein has one entry. Among 850,000 to 1,300,000 distinct CDR3 sequences listed, around 45% were seen once. The specimen was blood. Source of these receptors: an older woman in good health.

The sample holds many counts of this clonotype. This chain links TRBV28 with TRBJ2-7; the D call may be TRBD1 or TRBD2 (5 bases each). V was pared by 8 bases and J by 4 bases, with 9 bases between. CDR3 length equals 11 residues. Germline CDR1 and CDR2: MDHEN and SYDVKM. The CDR3 region has the DNA TGTGCCAGCCGGGACGTTTACGAGCAGTACTTC. This translates into CASRDVYEQYF. Looking up the rest from reference TRBV28 and TRBJ2-7 gives the full variable domain: DVKVTQSSRYLVKRTGEKVFLECVQDMDHENMFWYRQDPGLGLRLIYFSYDVKMKEKGDIPEGYSVSREKKERFSLILESASTNQTSMYLCASRDVYEQYFGPGTRLTVT.

The CDR3, as DNA: TGTGCCAGCAGTTTATTTGTGGGCGAGCAGTACTTC. This translates into CASSLFVGEQYF. This rearrangement joins TRBV28 to TRBJ2-5; D is undetermined. With the DNA end fitting TRBJ2-7 better, the J assignment may be wrong. The CDR3 has 12 amino acids. The V gene's germline CDR1 is MDHEN and CDR2 SYDVKM.

The chain is built from TRBV20-1 and TRBJ2-3; 12 bases align to TRBD2. The CDR3 sequence is 15 residues long. The trim removed 3 bases at V and 6 bases at J, leaving 7 bases unmatched. The germline V gene has CDR1 DFQATT and CDR2 SNEGSKA (reference sequence). CDR3 sequence (DNA): TGCAGTGCTAGTGTCGGACTAGCGGGACCCGATACGCAGTATTTT. This encodes CSASVGLAGPDTQYF.

This clonotype was observed a handful of times. This chain connects TRBV20-1 to TRBJ2-5; possible D gene TRBD1, 5 bases. The germline CDR1 and CDR2 sequences are DFQATT and SNEGSKA (reference sequence). V was clipped by 0 bases and J by 0 bases, with 17 bases between them. The CDR3 has 17 amino acids. Here the CDR3 DNA reads TGCAGTGCTAGAGATACTGCCTTTGGACACAACCAAGAGACCCAGTACTTC. Protein product: CSARDTAFGHNQETQYF.

Details on this clonotype: The junction departs from the called germline gene at one end, perhaps through a read error. The chain carries TRBV7-2 and TRBJ2-4, with 8 bases that match TRBD2. The germline CDR1 and CDR2 sequences are SGHTA and FQGNSA. The CDR3 has 14 amino acids. In nucleotides, the CDR3 is TGTGCCAGCAGCTCTCCCGGGAGGGGAAACATTCGGTACTTC. Residues: CASSSPGRGNIRYF.

This clonotype was seen just once. This chain links TRBV5-8 with TRBJ1-2; unclear D gene. The CDR3 is made up of 14 amino acids. In germline, CDR1 is SGHTS, CDR2 YDEGEE. V lost 4 bases, J lost 3 bases, and 13 bases lay in between. The CDR3 reads CASSVGPSYYGYTF. DNA for the CDR3: TGTGCCAGCAGCGTGGGTCCCAGCTACTATGGCTACACCTTC.

The chain recombines TRBV27 with TRBJ2-5; 13 nucleotides agree with TRBD2. CDR1 and CDR2 from the germline V gene are MNHEY and SMNVEV (reference sequence). V dropped 6 bases and J dropped 5; count of bases not matched to a gene: 6. CDR3 length: 15 residues. CDR3 in amino acids: CASRLAGGPSETQYF. CDR3 nucleotides: TGTGCCAGCAGACTAGCGGGAGGGCCCTCGGAGACCCAGTACTTC.

The chain uses TRBV7-8 and TRBJ2-2, with no clear D. The length of the CDR3 is 11 residues. The V end lost 8 bases, the J end lost 7 bases, and 8 bases lay between the germline ends. Per the germline V gene, CDR1 is SGHVS and CDR2 is FQNEAQ. The CDR3 loop reads CASGESGELFF. The CDR3 nucleotides are TGTGCCAGCGGAGAAAGCGGGGAGCTGTTTTTT.

The genes are TRBV30 and TRBJ1-3; no reliable D call. The ends were cut back, 0 bases at V and 2 bases at J, with 8 bases in the middle. The CDR3 consists of 14 residues. Germline V gives CDR1 GTSNPN, CDR2 SVGIG (reference sequence). In nucleotides, the CDR3 is TGTGCCTGGAGTGTAGCCGGACCTGGAAACACCATATATTTT. This translates into CAWSVAGPGNTIYF.

The V gene is TRBV20-1, the J gene TRBJ1-1; 9 positions match TRBD1. The CDR3 sequence is 17 residues long. Trimming at V came to 1 base and at J to 1 base, leaving 10 bases not matched to a gene. Per the germline V gene, CDR1 is DFQATT and CDR2 is SNEGSKA (reference sequence). CDR3 in amino acids: CSARGRTGGRRNTEAFF. The CDR3 DNA reads as TGCAGTGCTAGAGGGCGAACAGGGGGCAGAAGGAACACTGAAGCTTTCTTT.

This clonotype was seen a handful of times. The chain recombines TRBV2 with TRBJ2-6; 12 bases line up with TRBD2. Per the germline V gene, CDR1 is SNHLY and CDR2 is FYNNEI. The CDR3 consists of 17 residues. Trimming at V came to 6 bases and at J to 0 bases, leaving 3 bases not matched to a gene. The CDR3 region is CASRETSGGSGANVLTF. CDR3 nucleotides: TGTGCCAGCAGGGAGACTAGCGGGGGCTCTGGGGCCAACGTCCTGACTTTC. Complete variable domain (other parts from reference TRBV2 and TRBJ2-6): EPEVTQTPSHQVTQMGQEVILRCVPISNHLYFYWYRQILGQKVEFLVSFYNNEISEKSEIFDDQFSVERPDGSNFTLKIRSTKLEDSAMYFCASRETSGGSGANVLTFGAGSRLTVL.

The rearrangement links TRBV2 to TRBJ2-6; D remains unclear. Trimming shortened V by 6 bases and J by 0 bases, and 9 bases separated the two germline ends. The CDR3 runs 15 residues. Looked up from germline, CDR1 is SNHLY and CDR2 is FYNNEI. The CDR3 sequence is CASRSQISGANVLTF. The CDR3 DNA is TGTGCCAGCAGATCGCAAATCTCTGGGGCCAACGTCCTGACTTTC.

V gene TRBV15 combines with J gene TRBJ2-7; 8 bases line up with TRBD2. The V and J ends lost 1 base and 4 bases, in that order; junction bases with no gene match: 3. Germline V gene lookup returns CDR1 LNHNV and CDR2 YYDKDF (reference sequence). This CDR3 region has 14 residues. The CDR3 bases are TGTGCCACCAGCAGAGGCGGGAGGAGATACGAGCAGTACTTC. The encoded protein is CATSRGGRRYEQYF.

The CDR3 nucleotides read TGTGCCAGCAGTTCACAGGATCCAGGGAGGTTAACTCAAGCTTTCTTT. Encoded protein: CASSSQDPGRLTQAFF. The rearrangement links TRBV6-6 to TRBJ1-1; tentatively, D is TRBD1 (5 bases). Germline V gives CDR1 MNHNY, CDR2 SVGAGI (reference sequence). Trimming left V 4 bases short and J 9 bases short, with 24 bases between. The CDR3 has 16 amino acids.

There are a few counts of this clonotype. This chain joins TRBV5-1 and TRBJ2-5; a possible D gene is TRBD2 (6 bases). The germline V gene has CDR1 SGHRS and CDR2 YFSETQ. V lost 3 bases and J 3 bases, leaving 15 bases between the germline ends. The CDR3 runs to 15 residues. The CDR3 DNA follows: TGCGCCAGCAGCTCGGGAGTCTGGCAGGAAGAGACCCAGTACTTC. As protein: CASSSGVWQEETQYF. The variable domain in full, completed from reference TRBV5-1 and TRBJ2-5, reads KAGVTQTPRYLIKTRGQQVTLSCSPISGHRSVSWYQQTPGQGLQFLFEYFSETQRNKGNFPGRFSGRQFSNSRSEMNVSTLELGDSALYLCASSSGVWQEETQYFGPGTRLLVL.

The CDR3: CASSPPDRGSGNEQFF. CDR3 nucleotide sequence: TGTGCCAGCAGCCCTCCGGACAGGGGTAGCGGAAATGAGCAGTTCTTC. This chain uses TRBV9 with TRBJ2-1; TRBD1 matches 9 bases. V trimming: 4 bases; J trimming: 7 bases; junction bases outside the gene matches: 12. Germline V CDR1 and CDR2: SGDLS, YYNGEE. The CDR3 spans 16 residues.

CDR3 sequence (DNA): TGTGCCAGTAGTATCCCGGACGGGTGGGATGAGCAGTTCTTC. This gives the protein CASSIPDGWDEQFF. The rearrangement uses TRBV19 and TRBJ2-1; D gene uncertain. V was shortened by 3 bases and J by 8 bases, with 14 bases between the two germline ends. The CDR3 runs to 14 residues. Germline assignment: CDR1 LNHDA and CDR2 SQIVND (reference sequence).

This clonotype showed up just a few times. The chain employs TRBV7-9 and TRBJ1-2; 7 bases fit TRBD1. The germline V gene has CDR1 SEHNR and CDR2 FQNEAQ (reference sequence). The CDR3 covers 13 residues. Unmatched junction bases numbered 7, after V lost 6 bases and J lost 6 bases. CDR3 protein: CASSQTGSDGYTF. For the CDR3, the DNA is TGTGCCAGCAGTCAGACAGGGTCCGATGGCTACACCTTC.

The rearrangement uses TRBV12-3 or TRBV12-4 and TRBJ2-3; tentatively, D is TRBD2 (6 bases). CDR3 length equals 14 residues. V lost 6 bases, J lost 6 bases, and 16 bases lay in between. The CDR3 DNA reads as TGTGCCAGCAGCTGGGACTGGTCGAGGGATACGCAGTATTTT. Its protein is CASSWDWSRDTQYF.

CDR3 bases: TGTGCCAGCAGTTTCAGGGATGGGAACACTGAAGCTTTCTTT. Translation gives CASSFRDGNTEAFF. This rearrangement joins TRBV27 to TRBJ1-1; D is possibly TRBD1 (5 bases). CDR1 is MNHEY, CDR2 SMNVEV, per germline (reference sequence). The germline V and J ends were trimmed by 3 bases and 1 base, with 9 bases remaining between them. The CDR3 extends over 14 amino acids.

This clonotype came up once. V and J are TRBV7-2 and TRBJ2-1; 7 positions match TRBD2. This CDR3 contains 15 residues. V shed 1 base, J shed 5 bases, and the junction held 5 bases outside the gene matches. Germline values: CDR1 SGHTA, CDR2 FQGNSA. The CDR3 reads CASSLGGSLNNEQFF. DNA of the CDR3: TGTGCCAGCAGCTTAGGCGGGAGTTTGAACAATGAGCAGTTCTTC.

This clonotype was detected only a few times. The chain recombines TRBV27 with TRBJ2-4, with a tentative D call TRBD2 (6 bases). From germline, CDR1 is MNHEY and CDR2 SMNVEV (reference sequence). This CDR3 is 13 amino acids long. The V end was cut by 4 bases, the J end by 3 bases, with 7 bases between. CDR3 protein: CASSWRVKNIQYF. The CDR3 nucleotides are TGTGCCAGCAGTTGGAGGGTCAAAAACATTCAGTACTTC.